This TCR beta chain was recovered during a study of lymphopenia after photon versus proton radiotherapy. This CDR3 spans 15 amino acids. The germline gives CDR1 SGHRS, CDR2 YFSETQ. V lost 4 bases, J lost 7 bases, and 6 bases stayed unmatched. Profiling relied on immunoSEQ multiplex PCR, and the TCRdb table lists in-frame clones only, not all of them. There are 17,000 or so clones in the sample; 70% to 90% occur only once, and more than 8% lies in the top ten. The chain is built from TRBV5-1 and TRBJ1-4; the match to TRBD1 covers 11 bases. This sequence originates from an older man with pancreatic cancer. The sequences come from peripheral blood, collected from a patient treated with proton-based radiotherapy. In nucleotides, the CDR3 is TGCGCCAGCAGCGCGGGACAGGGGGTGGGTGAAAAACTGTTTTTT. This encodes CASSAGQGVGEKLFF.